Listed below are T cell receptor beta chains from one sample, sequenced in a study of glioma-infiltrating T cells after dendritic cell vaccination. Sequencing was performed with immunoSEQ multiplex PCR; in TCRdb, only in-frame clones are kept and a portion is missing. The table shows over 80,000 clones, with more than 80% occurring only once. Sample: blood, taken after dendritic cell vaccination. These receptors all come from a human donor with glioblastoma. CDR3s include the opening cysteine and the closing phenylalanine or tryptophan. D genes are given only for firm matches. The size field is filled for only some rows; it gives once, few, many or a size class.

TRBJ1-1,.,TRBD1,TRBV5-1,CASSPDRDGATEAFF,TGCGCCAGCAGCCCTGACAGGGATGGGGCAACTGAAGCTTTCTTT
TRBJ1-6,few,TRBD1,TRBV6-1,CASRTGGDNSPLHF,TGTGCCAGCAGGACAGGGGGCGATAATTCACCCCTCCACTTT
TRBJ2-5,.,.,TRBV11-2,CASSLGAETQYF,TGTGCCAGCAGCTTAGGAGCCGAGACCCAGTACTTC
TRBJ1-5,.,TRBD1,TRBV7-8,CASSLEGQGPNQPQHF,TGTGCCAGCAGCTTAGAGGGACAGGGTCCTAATCAGCCCCAGCATTTT
TRBJ2-1,.,.,TRBV19,CASSLTRDFLSPRIF,TGTGCCAGTAGTCTCACCCGGGACTTTCTGTCTCCCCGTATCTTC
TRBJ1-3,few,TRBD1,TRBV11-2,CASSRTAGTGGGDIYF,TGTGCCAGCAGCAGAACCGCTGGGACAGGGGGCGGTGACATATATTTT
TRBJ1-2,.,.,TRBV20-1,CSAAPYRTWTF,TGCAGTGCTGCCCCTTACAGAACGTGGACCTTC
TRBJ1-3,.,.,TRBV5-6,CASSLGQSSGNTIYF,TGTGCCAGCAGCTTGGGTCAGTCCTCTGGAAACACCATATATTTT
TRBJ1-5,.,.,TRBV5-8,CASSLGLLRDQPQHF,TGTGCCAGCAGCTTGGGGTTGCTGCGGGATCAGCCCCAGCATTTT
TRBJ2-7,.,TRBD1,TRBV4-1,CASSQEGGQASYEQYF,TGCGCCAGCAGCCAAGAGGGGGGACAGGCCTCCTACGAGCAGTACTTC
TRBJ1-3,few,.,TRBV2,CASWRADTGNTIYF,TGTGCCAGCTGGAGGGCAGACACTGGAAACACCATATATTTT
TRBJ1-2,.,.,TRBV6-6,CASSYRDRLSYGYTF,TGTGCCAGCAGTTACCGAGACAGGCTTTCCTATGGCTACACCTTC
TRBJ2-1,.,.,TRBV14,CASSRNRAPLNEQFF,TGTGCCAGCAGCCGTAACAGGGCGCCCCTCAATGAGCAGTTCTTC
TRBJ1-2,.,.,TRBV27,CASSLSAGASYGYTF,TGTGCCAGCAGTTTATCCGCAGGGGCTAGCTATGGCTACACCTTC
TRBJ2-2,once,.,TRBV9,CASSVGGLGELFF,TGTGCCAGCAGCGTAGGAGGGCTCGGGGAGCTGTTTTTT
TRBJ2-2,.,.,TRBV9,CASSVVGNRVLVTGELFF,TGTGCCAGCAGCGTAGTTGGGAACAGGGTACTTGTCACCGGGGAGCTGTTTTTT
TRBJ1-1,.,.,TRBV9,CASSVGGVMNTEAFF,TGTGCCAGCAGCGTCGGAGGGGTCATGAACACTGAAGCTTTCTTT
TRBJ2-1,.,.,TRBV6-6,CASSYFPGTGYNEQFF,TGTGCCAGCAGTTACTTTCCCGGGACTGGATACAATGAGCAGTTCTTC
TRBJ2-1,.,.,TRBV9,CASSHTHAGRIYNEQFF,TGTGCCAGCAGCCACACACACGCGGGAAGAATTTACAATGAGCAGTTCTTC
TRBJ2-3,.,.,TRBV9,CASSVSGGFTDTQYF,TGTGCCAGCAGCGTATCGGGGGGCTTCACAGATACGCAGTATTTT
TRBJ2-7,.,TRBD1,TRBV10-3,CAISLDRGPYEQYF,TGTGCCATCAGCCTCGACAGGGGGCCCTACGAGCAGTACTTC
TRBJ1-4,medium-sized,.,TRBV6-5,CASSYGAAATNEKLFF,TGTGCCAGCAGTTACGGGGCGGCGGCAACTAATGAAAAACTGTTTTTT
TRBJ1-6,few,.,TRBV13,CASSLQGTNSPLHF,TGTGCCAGCAGCTTGCAGGGTACTAATTCACCCCTCCACTTT
TRBJ2-1,.,TRBD1,TRBV10-3,CAISGYTGERDEQFF,TGTGCCATCAGTGGTTACACAGGGGAAAGAGATGAGCAGTTCTTC